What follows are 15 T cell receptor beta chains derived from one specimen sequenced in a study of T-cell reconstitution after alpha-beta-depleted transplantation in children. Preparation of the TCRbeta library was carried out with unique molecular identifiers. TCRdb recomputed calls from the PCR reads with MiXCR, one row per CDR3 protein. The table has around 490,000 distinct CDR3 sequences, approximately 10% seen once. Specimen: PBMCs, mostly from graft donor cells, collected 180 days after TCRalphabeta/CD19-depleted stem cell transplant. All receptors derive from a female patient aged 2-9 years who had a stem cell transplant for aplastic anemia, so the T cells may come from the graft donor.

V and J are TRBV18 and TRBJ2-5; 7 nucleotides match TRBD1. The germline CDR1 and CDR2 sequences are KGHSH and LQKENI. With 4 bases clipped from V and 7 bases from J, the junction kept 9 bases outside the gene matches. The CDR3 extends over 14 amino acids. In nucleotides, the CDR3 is TGTGCCAGCTCACTCCTGGACAGGATGGGGACCCAGTACTTC. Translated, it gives CASSLLDRMGTQYF.

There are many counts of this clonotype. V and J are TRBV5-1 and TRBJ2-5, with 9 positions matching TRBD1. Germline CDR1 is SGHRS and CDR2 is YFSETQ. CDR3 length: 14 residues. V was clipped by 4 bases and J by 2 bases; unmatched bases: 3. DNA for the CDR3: TGCGCCAGCAGCCCCGGGACAGGGCAAGAGACCCAGTACTTC. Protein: CASSPGTGQETQYF.

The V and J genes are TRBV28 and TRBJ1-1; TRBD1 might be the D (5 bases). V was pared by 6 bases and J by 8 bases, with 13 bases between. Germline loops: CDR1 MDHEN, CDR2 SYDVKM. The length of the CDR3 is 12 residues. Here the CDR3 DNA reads TGTGCCAGCAGAAGAACAGGCAGGGAAGCTTTCTTT. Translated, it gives CASRRTGREAFF.

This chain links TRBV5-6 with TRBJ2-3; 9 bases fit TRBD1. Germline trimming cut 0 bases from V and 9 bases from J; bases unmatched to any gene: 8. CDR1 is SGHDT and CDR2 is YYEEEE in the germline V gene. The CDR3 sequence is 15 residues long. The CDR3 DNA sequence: TGTGCCAGCAGCTTGGGACAGGGGGGATTTATGACGCAGTATTTT. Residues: CASSLGQGGFMTQYF.

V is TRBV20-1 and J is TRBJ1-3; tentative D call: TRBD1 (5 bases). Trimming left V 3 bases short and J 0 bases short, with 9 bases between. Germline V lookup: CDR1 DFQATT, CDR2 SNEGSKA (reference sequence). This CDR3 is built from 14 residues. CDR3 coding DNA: TGCAGTGCTAGCAAAGGGGTCTCTGGAAACACCATATATTTT. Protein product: CSASKGVSGNTIYF.

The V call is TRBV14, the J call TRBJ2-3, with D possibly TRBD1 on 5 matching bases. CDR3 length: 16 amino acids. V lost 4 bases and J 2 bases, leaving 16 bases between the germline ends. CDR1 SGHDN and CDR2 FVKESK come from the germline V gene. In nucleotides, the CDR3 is TGTGCCAGCAGCCTTATAGACAGCCTTTTCACAGATACGCAGTATTTT. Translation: CASSLIDSLFTDTQYF.

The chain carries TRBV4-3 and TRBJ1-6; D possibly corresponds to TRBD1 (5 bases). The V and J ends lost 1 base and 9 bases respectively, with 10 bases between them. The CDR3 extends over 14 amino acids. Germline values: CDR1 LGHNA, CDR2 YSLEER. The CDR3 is CASSQGGTGSPLHF. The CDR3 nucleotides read TGCGCCAGCAGCCAAGGAGGTACAGGTTCACCCCTCCACTTT.

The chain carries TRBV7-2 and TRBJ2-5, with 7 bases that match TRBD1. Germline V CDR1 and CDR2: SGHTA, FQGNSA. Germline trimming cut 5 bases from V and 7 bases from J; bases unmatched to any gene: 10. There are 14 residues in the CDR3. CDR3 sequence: CASSRDRAYGTQYF. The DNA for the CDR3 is TGTGCCAGCAGCCGGGACAGAGCCTATGGGACCCAGTACTTC.

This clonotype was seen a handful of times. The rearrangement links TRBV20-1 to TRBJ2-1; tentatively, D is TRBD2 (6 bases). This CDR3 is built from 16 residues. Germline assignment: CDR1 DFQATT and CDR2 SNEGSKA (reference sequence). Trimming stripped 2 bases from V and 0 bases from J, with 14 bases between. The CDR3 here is CSARSSRGNSYNEQFF. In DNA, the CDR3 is TGCAGTGCTAGATCCTCTCGCGGGAACTCCTACAATGAGCAGTTCTTC.

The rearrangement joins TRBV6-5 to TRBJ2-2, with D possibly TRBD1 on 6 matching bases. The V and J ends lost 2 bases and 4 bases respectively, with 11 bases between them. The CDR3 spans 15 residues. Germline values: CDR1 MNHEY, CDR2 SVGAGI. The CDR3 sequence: CASSYATGPTGELFF. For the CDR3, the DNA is TGTGCCAGCAGTTACGCCACAGGGCCCACCGGGGAGCTGTTTTTT.

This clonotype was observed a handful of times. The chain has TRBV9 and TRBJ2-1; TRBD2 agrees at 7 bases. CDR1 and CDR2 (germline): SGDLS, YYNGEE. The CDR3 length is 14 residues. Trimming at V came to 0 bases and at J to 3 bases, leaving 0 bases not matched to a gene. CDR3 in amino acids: CASSVGTSYNEQFF. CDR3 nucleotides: TGTGCCAGCAGCGTAGGGACTAGCTACAATGAGCAGTTCTTC.

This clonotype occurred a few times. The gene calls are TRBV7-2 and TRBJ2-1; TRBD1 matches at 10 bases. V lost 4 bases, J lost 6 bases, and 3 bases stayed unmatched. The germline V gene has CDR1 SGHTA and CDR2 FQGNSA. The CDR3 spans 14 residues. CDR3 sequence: CASSWTGGVNEQFF. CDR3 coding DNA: TGTGCCAGCAGCTGGACAGGGGGGGTCAATGAGCAGTTCTTC.

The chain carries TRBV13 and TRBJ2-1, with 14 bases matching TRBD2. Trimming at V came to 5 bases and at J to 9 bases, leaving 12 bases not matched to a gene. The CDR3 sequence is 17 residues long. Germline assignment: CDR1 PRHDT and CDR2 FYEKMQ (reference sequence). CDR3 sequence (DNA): TGTGCCAGCAGCCAACCCCAGGGACTAGCGGGAGAAGCTGAGCAGTTCTTC. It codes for CASSQPQGLAGEAEQFF. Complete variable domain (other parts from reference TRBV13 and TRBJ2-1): AAGVIQSPRHLIKEKRETATLKCYPIPRHDTVYWYQQGPGQDPQFLISFYEKMQSDKGSIPDRFSAQQFSDYHSELNMSSLELGDSALYFCASSQPQGLAGEAEQFFGPGTRLTVL.

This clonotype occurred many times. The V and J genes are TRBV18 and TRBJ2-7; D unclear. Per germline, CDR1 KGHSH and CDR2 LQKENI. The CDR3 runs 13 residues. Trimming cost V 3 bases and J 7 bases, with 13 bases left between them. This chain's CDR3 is CASSPSPTREQYF. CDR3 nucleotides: TGTGCCAGCTCACCTTCCCCCACGAGGGAGCAGTACTTC.

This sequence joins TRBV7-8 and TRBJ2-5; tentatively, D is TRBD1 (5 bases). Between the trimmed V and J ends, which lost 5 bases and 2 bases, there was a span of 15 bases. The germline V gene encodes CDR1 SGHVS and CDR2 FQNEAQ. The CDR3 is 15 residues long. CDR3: CASSRPYDSQETQYF. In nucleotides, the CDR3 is TGTGCCAGCAGCCGCCCCTATGACAGTCAAGAGACCCAGTACTTC.